Listed below are T cell receptor beta chains from one sample, sequenced in a study of T cells in Graves' hyperthyroidism and ophthalmopathy. Each CDR3 protein gets one entry after TCRdb re-called the multiplex PCR reads with MiXCR. There are 400,000 to 550,000 distinct CDR3 sequences in the sample; around a quarter occur only once, and 10% to 12% lies in the top ten. The sequencing sample was made of blood. All receptors come from a woman in her twenties or thirties with Graves' ophthalmopathy. CDR3s include the opening cysteine and the closing phenylalanine or tryptophan. D genes are given only for firm matches. The size of a clone is reported for some rows only, either as once, few or many, or as a class for expanded clones.

clone_size	v_call	d_call	j_call	cdr3_nt	cdr3_aa
many	TRBV6-5	.	TRBJ1-1	TGTGCCAGCAGTTACTCGAATTCCGGGTTTGAAGCTTTCTTT	CASSYSNSGFEAFF
few	TRBV19	TRBD1	TRBJ1-2	TGTGCCAGTAGTGTCACCGGGACAGGGGGCGAAGCGCCTAACTATGGCTACACCTTC	CASSVTGTGGEAPNYGYTF
.	TRBV20-1	.	TRBJ1-5	TGCAGTGCCGAAGGCTTGAGGGACAATCAGCCCCAGCATTTT	CSAEGLRDNQPQHF
few	TRBV5-1	.	TRBJ1-1	TGCGCCAGCAGCTTGTTGACCCTACAGAACCCGACTGAAGCTTTCTTT	CASSLLTLQNPTEAFF
few	TRBV19	.	TRBJ2-2	TGTGCCAGTAGTACGTTCCAGGGGCCCGGGGAGCTGTTTTTT	CASSTFQGPGELFF
many	TRBV3-1	.	TRBJ1-2	TGTGCCAGCAGCCAGGGGGCCGGTGGCTACACCTTC	CASSQGAGGYTF
many	TRBV5-1	TRBD1	TRBJ1-1	TGCGCCAGCAGCTTACGACAGGGAATTACTGAAGCTTTCTTT	CASSLRQGITEAFF
.	TRBV9	.	TRBJ1-2	TGTGCCAGCAGCGCTCGGGACACCGAAAACTATGGCTACACCTTC	CASSARDTENYGYTF
many	TRBV10-3	TRBD2	TRBJ2-5	TGTGCCATCAGCCGACCTTTGGGCGGGGGGGGAGAGACCCAGTACTTC	CAISRPLGGGGETQYF
many	TRBV30	.	TRBJ1-1	TGTGCCTGGAGTGTTAGGGGGAACACTGAAGCTTTCTTT	CAWSVRGNTEAFF
.	TRBV12-3/TRBV12-4	.	TRBJ2-5	TGTGCCAGCATGGAGACTAGACAAGAGACCCAGTACTTC	CASMETRQETQYF
many	TRBV29-1	.	TRBJ2-2	TGCAGCGTTGGCGGTAGCGGGAACACCGGGGAGCTGTTTTTT	CSVGGSGNTGELFF
many	TRBV6-2/TRBV6-3	TRBD1	TRBJ1-1	TGTGCCAGCATGGTGACAGGGTCTATTGAAGCTTTCTTT	CASMVTGSIEAFF
many	TRBV11-3	.	TRBJ2-7	TGTGCCAGCAGCCCAAACGAATATACCTACGAGCAGTACTTC	CASSPNEYTYEQYF
many	TRBV15	.	TRBJ2-7	TGTGCCACCAGCAGGGACACCTCGTCTGTACTCAACGAGCAGTACTTC	CATSRDTSSVLNEQYF
many	TRBV19	.	TRBJ2-7	TGTGCCAGTAGTAAAGGGGGACCCTACGAGCAGTACTTC	CASSKGGPYEQYF
many	TRBV18	.	TRBJ2-7	TGTGCCAGCTCACCAACCACTGCTACCTACGAGCAGTACTTC	CASSPTTATYEQYF
many	TRBV5-8	.	TRBJ1-5	TGTGCCAGCAGCTTGATACCGGGACACAATCAGCCCCAGCATTTT	CASSLIPGHNQPQHF
many	TRBV15	TRBD1	TRBJ2-5	TGTGCCACCAGCAAACCAGGGGGGACCCAGTACTTC	CATSKPGGTQYF
many	TRBV28	.	TRBJ2-7	TGTGCCAGCAGTTTCTTCTACGAGCAGTACTTC	CASSFFYEQYF
many	TRBV5-1	.	TRBJ2-7	TGCGCCAGCAGCTTGGTCAGCGGCCAATACGAGCAGTACTTC	CASSLVSGQYEQYF
.	TRBV24-1	TRBD1	TRBJ2-5	TGTGCCACCAGCCAGGGGGCTATAGAGACCCAGTACTTC	CATSQGAIETQYF
.	TRBV19	.	TRBJ1-1	TGTGCCAGTAGTCTTTTTGAGAACACTGAAGCTTTCTTT	CASSLFENTEAFF
few	TRBV24-1	TRBD1	TRBJ1-2	TGTGCCACCAGTGACACCGGGACAGCGAATGGCTACACCTTC	CATSDTGTANGYTF
many	TRBV2	.	TRBJ2-5	TGTGCCAGCAGCGATGTGACTCGGGTGACCCAGTACTTC	CASSDVTRVTQYF
many	TRBV27	.	TRBJ1-5	TGTGCCAGCAGTTTCCGACGAGGTAGCAATCAGCCCCAGCATTTT	CASSFRRGSNQPQHF
many	TRBV29-1	.	TRBJ1-3	TGCAGCGTGGCCCTGGACCTCTCTGGAAACACCATATATTTT	CSVALDLSGNTIYF
many	TRBV7-2	.	TRBJ2-5	TGTGCCAGCAGCCCGCGGACAGCTGCCCAAGAGACCCAGTACTTC	CASSPRTAAQETQYF
.	TRBV15	TRBD1	TRBJ1-1	TGTGCCGCCAATAACAGGGACAGGGTCACTGAAGCTTTCTTT	CAANNRDRVTEAFF